Presented here are 20 T cell receptor beta chains from one specimen sequenced in a study of identical twins. TCRdb independently ran MiXCR on the 5' RACE reads; one entry per CDR3 protein. Here the sample spans approximately 670,000 distinct CDR3 sequences, less than 7% being singletons. The source material was naive T cells sorted from blood. The receptors originated from a man between 18 and 35 years old in good health.

This clonotype has at least ten counts. This chain connects TRBV7-2 to TRBJ2-1; the D gene could be TRBD1 or TRBD2 (7 bases each). The CDR3 sequence is 14 residues long. The germline gives CDR1 SGHTA, CDR2 FQGNSA. V was clipped by 5 bases and J by 8 bases, with 16 bases between them. The CDR3, as DNA: TGTGCCAGCAGCCCTCGACAGGGAGGGGATGAGCAGTTCTTC. This translates into CASSPRQGGDEQFF. The entire variable domain, with the rest obtained from reference TRBV7-2 and TRBJ2-1, is as follows: GAGVSQSPSNKVTEKGKDVELRCDPISGHTALYWYRQSLGQGLEFLIYFQGNSAPDKSGLPSDRFSAERTGGSVSTLTIQRTQQEDSAVYLCASSPRQGGDEQFFGPGTRLTVL.

This clonotype showed up many times. This sequence joins TRBV12-3 or TRBV12-4 and TRBJ1-5, with TRBD1 matching 7 bases. J gave up 3 bases and V 5 bases, and 7 bases lay outside the gene matches. This CDR3 has 15 residues. The CDR3 nucleotides read TGTGCCAGCAGTCCCAGGGGGGGGTACAATCAGCCCCAGCATTTT. It specifies CASSPRGGYNQPQHF.

The J gene is TRBJ2-1, the V gene TRBV7-9, with 13 nucleotides matching TRBD2. Trimming at V came to 10 bases and at J to 7 bases, leaving 7 bases not matched to a gene. In germline, CDR1 is SEHNR, CDR2 FQNEAQ (reference sequence). This CDR3 has 14 amino acids. The CDR3 bases are TGTGCCACCCATACTAGCGGGAGGGTAAATGAGCAGTTCTTC. Translated: CATHTSGRVNEQFF.

This clonotype has at least ten counts. The chain is built from TRBV27 and TRBJ2-7; 11 bases align to TRBD2. Per the germline V gene, CDR1 is MNHEY and CDR2 is SMNVEV (reference sequence). V lost 6 bases to trimming and J lost 5 bases; unmatched junction nucleotides: 6. CDR3 size: 14 residues. The CDR3 here is CASRPPGLADEQYF. CDR3 coding DNA: TGTGCCAGCAGGCCCCCGGGACTAGCGGACGAGCAGTACTTC.

J is TRBJ2-7 and V is TRBV30; D uncertain. The V end was cut by 2 bases, the J end by 7 bases, with 15 bases between. The CDR3 length is 13 residues. Looked up from germline, CDR1 is GTSNPN and CDR2 is SVGIG (reference sequence). DNA for the CDR3: TGTGCCTGGAGTACCGTCGTGGCCATGGAGCAGTACTTC. Translated: CAWSTVVAMEQYF.

This clonotype was counted at least ten times. The J gene is TRBJ2-4, the V gene TRBV7-2; D may be TRBD2 (5 bases). The CDR3 extends over 12 amino acids. The V gene's germline CDR1 is SGHTA and CDR2 FQGNSA. V lost 3 bases and J 9 bases, leaving 9 bases between the germline ends. The CDR3 DNA sequence: TGTGCCAGCAGCTTTGGAGGAGTCATTCAGTACTTC. Translated: CASSFGGVIQYF.

This clonotype occurred many times. J is TRBJ2-1 and V is TRBV7-2, with D possibly called TRBD1 or TRBD2 (6 bases each). V was shortened by 2 bases and J by 10 bases, with 21 bases between the two germline ends. This CDR3 is 16 amino acids long. The germline V gene has CDR1 SGHTA and CDR2 FQGNSA. The CDR3 protein is CASSLRGALGVEEQFF. The CDR3 DNA follows: TGTGCCAGCAGCTTAAGGGGGGCGCTAGGGGTAGAAGAGCAGTTCTTC.

The V call is TRBV29-1, the J call TRBJ2-3; 11 nucleotides align to TRBD1. This CDR3 region has 17 residues. The junction had 15 bases not matched to a gene; V was cut back by 6 bases and J by 4 bases. Germline CDR1 is SQVTM and CDR2 is ANQGSEA. The CDR3, as DNA: TGCAGCGTGGGATTCGTAACCGGGACAGGGGGGGCAGATACGCAGTATTTT. Protein product: CSVGFVTGTGGADTQYF.

This clonotype was recorded at least ten times. The V gene is TRBV6-2 or TRBV6-3, the J gene TRBJ1-1; TRBD1 might be the D (6 bases). V gave up 7 bases and J gave up 7 bases, with 16 bases separating them. The germline CDR1 and CDR2 sequences are MNHEY and SVGEGT. The length of the CDR3 is 13 residues. CDR3 nucleotide sequence: TGTGCCAGCAAACTTGGGGGCTCGAATGAAGCTTTCTTT. Its protein is CASKLGGSNEAFF.

At least ten counts were recorded for this clonotype. The chain employs TRBV12-5 and TRBJ2-1; possibly TRBD1 or TRBD2 for D (5 bases each). The CDR3 has 13 residues. Germline V lookup: CDR1 LGHNT, CDR2 FRNRAP. Deletions cut 7 bases from V and 3 bases from J, with 10 bases between. The CDR3 here is CASVGENYNEQFF. DNA for the CDR3: TGTGCTAGTGTGGGGGAGAACTACAATGAGCAGTTCTTC. The whole variable domain, filled in from reference TRBV12-5 and TRBJ2-1, reads DARVTQTPRHKVTEMGQEVTMRCQPILGHNTVFWYRQTMMQGLELLAYFRNRAPLDDSGMPKDRFSAEMPDATLATLKIQPSEPRDSAVYFCASVGENYNEQFFGPGTRLTVL.

The table lists this clonotype with many counts. The chain joins TRBV27 to TRBJ2-7, with TRBD1 matching over 9 bases. Germline V gives CDR1 MNHEY, CDR2 SMNVEV (reference sequence). The CDR3 has 13 residues. Losses at the gene ends were 10 bases for V and 2 bases for J; bases not matched to a gene: 6. CDR3 sequence: CATRDRDTYEQYF. Here the CDR3 DNA reads TGTGCCACCCGGGACAGGGACACCTACGAGCAGTACTTC.

As for this clonotype: An end of the junction does not agree with germline; a read error may underlie this. This chain joins TRBV30 and TRBJ2-1; 8 positions match TRBD2. CDR1 and CDR2 (germline): GTSNPN, SVGIG (reference sequence). CDR3 length equals 11 residues. The CDR3 nucleotides read TGTGCCTGGAGTTCTCCGACTAGCGCGGTCTTC. Amino acid sequence: CAWSSPTSAVF.

This clonotype has a count of ten or more. The chain carries TRBV7-8 and TRBJ2-7; possible D gene TRBD2, 6 bases. V was shortened by 5 bases and J by 0 bases, with 11 bases between the two germline ends. Germline V CDR1 and CDR2: SGHVS, FQNEAQ. The CDR3 totals 14 residues. The chain's CDR3 is CASSQMGGSYEQYF. The CDR3 DNA sequence: TGTGCCAGCAGCCAAATGGGGGGCTCCTACGAGCAGTACTTC.

V gene TRBV6-1 combines with J gene TRBJ2-5; D unresolved. The J call is uncertain, as TRBJ2-1 better fits the DNA end. In germline, CDR1 is MNHNS, CDR2 SASEGT. The CDR3 has 12 amino acids. Here the CDR3 DNA reads TGTGCCAGCAGTGAAGGTGCGGAGACCCAGTTCTTC. Its translation: CASSEGAETQFF.

This clonotype showed up many times. The chain is built from TRBV6-5 and TRBJ2-5, with D perhaps being TRBD1 or TRBD2 (5 bases each). Trimming left V 3 bases short and J 7 bases short, with 21 bases between. Germline V CDR1 and CDR2: MNHEY, SVGAGI. This CDR3 has 16 residues. The CDR3 is CASSYSGPTRGVTQYF. CDR3 sequence (DNA): TGTGCCAGCAGTTATTCCGGTCCCACCAGAGGGGTGACCCAGTACTTC.

The chain uses TRBV28 and TRBJ1-1; D remains unclear. The germline CDR1 and CDR2 sequences are MDHEN and SYDVKM. V was pared by 7 bases and J by 9 bases, with 15 bases between. The CDR3 consists of 12 residues. As DNA, the CDR3 is TGTGCCAGCACCTTGGGAGAGAATCAAGCTTTCTTT. Its translation is CASTLGENQAFF. The full variable domain, rest sourced from reference TRBV28 and TRBJ1-1, is DVKVTQSSRYLVKRTGEKVFLECVQDMDHENMFWYRQDPGLGLRLIYFSYDVKMKEKGDIPEGYSVSREKKERFSLILESASTNQTSMYLCASTLGENQAFFGQGTRLTVV.

The chain is built from TRBV24-1 and TRBJ2-2, with D perhaps TRBD2 (5 bases). V was shortened by 10 bases and J by 0 bases, with 11 bases between the two germline ends. Germline CDR1 reads KGHDR; CDR2 reads SFDVKD. CDR3 length: 14 amino acids. CDR3 in amino acids: CATGEKTNTGELFF. In nucleotides, the CDR3 is TGTGCCACTGGGGAGAAAACGAACACCGGGGAGCTGTTTTTT.

Many counts were recorded for this clonotype. At one boundary the junction diverges from the germline segment, which might be a read error. V and J are TRBV5-4 and TRBJ2-2, with 8 bases lining up with TRBD1. The CDR3 sequence is 16 residues long. The germline gives CDR1 SGHNT, CDR2 YYREEE (reference sequence). CDR3: CASSLKTGAKTGELFF. The CDR3 DNA reads TGTGCCAGCAGCTTGAAGACAGGGGCGAAAACCGGGGAGCTGTTTTTT.

In its sample, this clonotype was seen many times. Here the CDR3 DNA reads TGCAGTGCTACGACCGGGACAGGGTACAATGAGCAGTTCTTC. Residues: CSATTGTGYNEQFF. The chain has TRBV20-1 and TRBJ2-1; 9 positions agree with TRBD1. The CDR3 contains 14 residues. CDR1 is DFQATT and CDR2 is SNEGSKA in the germline V gene (reference sequence). V shed 4 bases, J shed 4 bases, and the junction held 5 bases outside the gene matches.

This clonotype was recorded many times. This chain uses TRBV12-3 or TRBV12-4 with TRBJ2-1; D is possibly TRBD1 or TRBD2 (6 bases each). V lost 6 bases and J lost 5, with 11 bases in between. The CDR3 is 13 amino acids. CDR3 sequence (DNA): TGTGCCAGCAGGCGGGACAATAACAATGAGCAGTTCTTC. This sequence encodes CASRRDNNNEQFF.